The clone carrying this T cell receptor beta chain occurred once. The CDR3 loop spans 16 amino acids. The germline V gene encodes CDR1 MNHNS and CDR2 SASEGT. Unmatched junction bases numbered 9, after V lost 2 bases and J lost 8 bases. The entry originates in a study of blood T cell repertoires in COVID-19. Study details: T cells, B-cell-depleted T cells, or PBMCs provided the cDNA or gDNA that served as material.

Some clones are missing from TCRdb's copy, which holds only in-frame ones; the method was immunoSEQ multiplex PCR. The table includes 180,000 or so clones, around 81% detected once. Recovered Cohort 3 donors showed two negative PCRs, clearance, or symptom resolution. The chain couples TRBV6-1 to TRBJ1-6, with TRBD1 matching over 7 bases. The receptor comes from a man aged 35 to 55 who had recovered from COVID-19. The sample consisted of PBMCs or T cells enriched from blood (not recorded which). CDR3 residues: CASSEIGNRGYSPLHF. The CDR3 region has the DNA TGTGCCAGCAGTGAAATAGGTAACAGGGGATATTCACCCCTCCACTTT.